Presented here are 32 T cell receptor beta chains from one specimen sequenced in a study of control samples from healthy donors and cancer patients. The assay was immunoSEQ multiplex PCR, and TCRdb's table has in-frame clones only and misses some. Of tens of thousands of clones in the sample, about nine tenths were seen once. The sequencing sample was made of blood. The receptors come from a woman aged 70-85 years in good health.

CDR3 DNA: TGTGCCAGCAACCACCGACAGGGGTCGGATGGCTACACCTTC. Translating gives CASNHRQGSDGYTF. This rearrangement joins TRBV3-1 (or the pseudogene TRBV3-2) to TRBJ1-2; 8 nucleotides align to TRBD1. Trimming took 7 bases from V and 6 from J; bases not matched to a gene: 10. This CDR3 has 14 amino acids. Germline values: CDR1 LGHDT, CDR2 YNNKEL (reference sequence).

This sequence joins TRBV30 and TRBJ1-2; a possible D gene is TRBD1 (5 bases). Germline assignment: CDR1 GTSNPN and CDR2 SVGIG (reference sequence). CDR3 length equals 12 residues. V lost 3 bases, J lost 5 bases, and 10 bases lay in between. CDR3 region: CAWSPRGYGYTF. For the CDR3, the DNA is TGTGCCTGGAGCCCCCGGGGGTATGGCTACACCTTC.

The rearrangement links TRBV5-1 to TRBJ1-2; D uncertain. Trimming shortened V by 4 bases and J by 2 bases, and 12 bases separated the two germline ends. Germline V gene data show CDR1 as SGHRS and CDR2 as YFSETQ. This CDR3 region has 14 residues. CDR3 region: CASSPQDGNYGYTF. DNA of the CDR3: TGCGCCAGCAGCCCCCAGGACGGGAACTATGGCTACACCTTC. Drawing the rest from reference TRBV5-1 and TRBJ1-2, the complete variable domain is KAGVTQTPRYLIKTRGQQVTLSCSPISGHRSVSWYQQTPGQGLQFLFEYFSETQRNKGNFPGRFSGRQFSNSRSEMNVSTLELGDSALYLCASSPQDGNYGYTFGSGTRLTVV.

This clone was seen once. V gene TRBV15 combines with J gene TRBJ1-4; no definite D call. CDR1 is LNHNV, CDR2 YYDKDF, per germline (reference sequence). This CDR3 has 16 residues. Deletions cut 0 bases from V and 5 bases from J, with 13 bases between. The CDR3 loop reads CATSRDIGIGNEKLFF. The CDR3 nucleotides read TGTGCCACCAGCAGAGATATTGGTATCGGGAATGAAAAACTGTTTTTT.

In the case of this clone: An end of the junction does not agree with germline; a read error may underlie this. The chain carries TRBV7-7 and TRBJ2-5, with 12 bases aligning to TRBD2. From germline, CDR1 is SSHAT and CDR2 FNYEAQ (reference sequence). This CDR3 contains 15 residues. CDR3 protein: CASSRTSGNGETQYF. The CDR3 nucleotides read TGTGCTAGCAGTCGGACTAGCGGGAATGGAGAGACCCAGTACTTC.

V gene TRBV4-1 combines with J gene TRBJ1-5; D perhaps matches TRBD1 (5 bases). V was cut by 8 bases and J by 0 bases, with 23 bases left in between. CDR1 is MGHRA, CDR2 YSYEKL, per germline. CDR3 size: 18 residues. The CDR3 reads CASVQGRMSGDSNQPQHF. The CDR3 coding sequence is TGCGCCAGCGTCCAGGGTCGAATGTCGGGGGATAGCAATCAGCCCCAGCATTTT.

The chain joins TRBV19 to TRBJ2-4; TRBD2 aligns across 8 bases. Per germline, CDR1 LNHDA and CDR2 SQIVND (reference sequence). Trimming cost V 5 bases and J 7 bases; bases outside gene matches: 7. The CDR3 is made up of 14 amino acids. CDR3 region: CASSSGGGPNIQYF. For the CDR3, the DNA is TGTGCCAGTAGTTCCGGGGGGGGCCCGAACATTCAGTACTTC.

The chain joins TRBV6-1 to TRBJ1-3; D not resolved. Germline values: CDR1 MNHNS, CDR2 SASEGT. This CDR3 has 16 residues. V lost 1 base to trimming and J lost 0 bases, with 10 bases between them. CDR3 amino acids: CASSEGGAASGNTIYF. In DNA form, the CDR3 reads TGTGCCAGCAGTGAAGGGGGAGCAGCCTCTGGAAACACCATATATTTT.

The V gene is TRBV18, the J gene TRBJ1-4, with D unresolved. Trimming pared 3 bases from V and 10 bases from J, leaving 9 bases between. Germline CDR1 KGHSH, CDR2 LQKENI. The CDR3 is 12 amino acids. The CDR3 DNA follows: TGTGCCAGCTCACCCGGGGAAGCAAAACTGTTTTTT. It translates to CASSPGEAKLFF.

This chain joins TRBV3-1 (or the pseudogene TRBV3-2) and TRBJ2-7; 10 positions agree with TRBD1. Germline CDR1 LGHDT, CDR2 YNNKEL (reference sequence). The V gene end was trimmed by 3 bases and the J gene end by 4 bases; junction bases not matched to a gene: 3. The CDR3 loop spans 14 amino acids. In DNA, the CDR3 is TGTGCCAGCAGCCAGCCGGGACAGGGGTACGAGCAGTACTTC. It is translated as CASSQPGQGYEQYF.

This clone was observed once. The gene calls are TRBV9 and TRBJ1-1; 8 nucleotides match TRBD1. Trimming cost V 2 bases and J 3 bases; bases outside gene matches: 15. The germline V gene has CDR1 SGDLS and CDR2 YYNGEE. This CDR3 comprises 18 residues. This CDR3 reads CASSVGGQVTPGDTEAFF. CDR3 DNA sequence: TGTGCCAGCAGCGTGGGGGGACAGGTCACTCCAGGGGACACTGAAGCTTTCTTT. The entire variable domain, with the rest obtained from reference TRBV9 and TRBJ1-1, is as follows: DSGVTQTPKHLITATGQRVTLRCSPRSGDLSVYWYQQSLDQGLQFLIQYYNGEERAKGNILERFSAQQFPDLHSELNLSSLELGDSALYFCASSVGGQVTPGDTEAFFGQGTRLTVV.

The rearrangement links TRBV19 to TRBJ2-1; 11 bases are shared with TRBD1. V dropped 6 bases and J dropped 10; count of bases not matched to a gene: 5. Germline CDR1 reads LNHDA; CDR2 reads SQIVND (reference sequence). The CDR3 length is 13 residues. CDR3 region: CASSMGQGDEQFF. The CDR3 region has the DNA TGTGCCAGTAGCATGGGACAGGGGGACGAGCAGTTCTTC.

CDR3: CASSPRTGMNTEAFF. The CDR3 bases are TGTGCCAGCAGCCCTCGGACAGGAATGAACACTGAAGCTTTCTTT. The J gene is TRBJ1-1, the V gene TRBV14; 7 bases align to TRBD1. V lost 4 bases and J lost 0; bases outside the gene matches: 5. The CDR3 is 15 amino acids. Germline assignment: CDR1 SGHDN and CDR2 FVKESK.

CDR3 in DNA: TGTGCCAGCAGCTCCTCGGGGGGCTCCTACAATGAGCAGTTCTTC. It translates to CASSSSGGSYNEQFF. This chain uses TRBV7-3 with TRBJ2-1, with 7 bases fitting TRBD2. The CDR3 spans 15 residues. J was trimmed by 0 bases and V by 4 bases; bases with no gene match: 3. Germline lookup yields CDR1 SGHTA and CDR2 FQGTGA.

The chain combines TRBV10-3 with TRBJ2-5, with D unclear. V was cut by 5 bases and J by 2 bases, with 9 bases left in between. The germline CDR1 and CDR2 sequences are ENHRY and SYGVKD. CDR3 length: 13 amino acids. CDR3 loop: CAISRQPQETQYF. The DNA of the CDR3 is TGTGCCATCAGTCGGCAGCCACAAGAGACCCAGTACTTC.

The rearrangement uses TRBV30 and TRBJ2-2, with D unresolved. There are 14 residues in the CDR3. V shed 3 bases and J shed 5 bases, with 13 bases lying between them. CDR1 and CDR2 (germline): GTSNPN, SVGIG (reference sequence). The CDR3 coding sequence is TGTGCCTGGAGGGAAGATTTTTCAACCGGGGAGCTGTTTTTT. This sequence encodes CAWREDFSTGELFF.

V gene TRBV14 combines with J gene TRBJ1-6; D remains unclear. Germline V gene lookup returns CDR1 SGHDN and CDR2 FVKESK. This CDR3 has 12 amino acids. V gave up 8 bases and J gave up 7 bases, with 9 bases separating them. The CDR3 loop is CASGSGNSPLHF. CDR3 DNA: TGTGCCAGCGGTTCCGGGAATTCACCCCTCCACTTT.

The rearrangement uses TRBV12-3 or TRBV12-4 and TRBJ2-1; no firm D call. V gave up 8 bases and J gave up 0 bases, with 8 bases separating them. The CDR3 is made up of 13 amino acids. CDR3 DNA: TGTGCCAGCGGGTCGAGCTCCTACAATGAGCAGTTCTTC. Protein product: CASGSSSYNEQFF.

This clone appeared once. J is TRBJ2-1 and V is TRBV5-1; 13 positions agree with TRBD2. With V trimmed by 4 bases and J by 16 bases, 8 bases remained unmatched. The CDR3 extends over 13 amino acids. The germline V gene encodes CDR1 SGHRS and CDR2 YFSETQ. The CDR3 loop is CASSGGLAGASFF. In DNA, the CDR3 is TGCGCCAGCAGCGGTGGACTAGCGGGAGCCTCCTTCTTC.

This chain joins TRBV7-8 and TRBJ1-3; possibly TRBD1 for D (6 bases). Germline lookup yields CDR1 SGHVS and CDR2 FQNEAQ. Between the trimmed V and J ends, which lost 1 base and 5 bases, there was a span of 18 bases. The CDR3 is 17 residues long. CDR3: CASSLGSGMTGRNTIYF. The DNA of the CDR3 is TGTGCCAGCAGCTTAGGGTCCGGGATGACAGGTCGAAACACCATATATTTT.

V and J are TRBV19 and TRBJ1-1; D call uncertain. Germline loops: CDR1 LNHDA, CDR2 SQIVND (reference sequence). V was trimmed by 0 bases and J by 11 bases, leaving 16 bases between them. This CDR3 spans 14 amino acids. Here the CDR3 reads CASSIDLSQVEAFF. The CDR3 nucleotides are TGTGCCAGTAGTATAGATCTATCGCAGGTTGAGGCTTTCTTT.

This chain uses TRBV6-5 with TRBJ2-7; 8 bases are a match to TRBD1. Per germline, CDR1 MNHEY and CDR2 SVGAGI. V shed 11 bases, J shed 0 bases, and the junction held 3 bases outside the gene matches. The CDR3 runs to 12 residues. The chain's CDR3 is CAVRGLSYEQYF. The CDR3 nucleotides read TGTGCCGTCAGGGGGCTCTCCTACGAGCAGTACTTC.

This clone came up once. The chain is built from TRBV7-8 and TRBJ2-7, with a tentative D call TRBD1 (5 bases). Trimming removed 0 bases from V and 2 bases from J, with 20 bases in between. CDR1 and CDR2 from the germline V gene are SGHVS and FQNEAQ. The CDR3 is made up of 18 amino acids. The CDR3 spells CASSLAGQSKYFPYEQYF. CDR3 DNA sequence: TGTGCCAGCAGCTTAGCGGGGCAGTCGAAGTACTTCCCCTACGAGCAGTACTTC.

The rearrangement joins TRBV7-2 to TRBJ2-5; no definite D call. Germline V gene sequence: CDR1 SGHTA, CDR2 FQGNSA. The CDR3 runs to 11 residues. Trimming removed 5 bases from V and 3 bases from J, with 4 bases in between. CDR3 sequence (DNA): TGTGCCAGCAGCCCCAAAGAGACCCAGTACTTC. Its translation: CASSPKETQYF.

The J gene is TRBJ2-1, the V gene TRBV6-5; 13 positions agree with TRBD2. Per the germline V gene, CDR1 is MNHEY and CDR2 is SVGAGI. This CDR3 has 16 residues. The ends lost 4 bases at V and 4 bases at J; junction bases unmatched: 4. CDR3 nucleotides: TGTGCCAGCAGTTCAAGACTAGCGGGGGGATACAATGAGCAGTTCTTC. Its translation is CASSSRLAGGYNEQFF.

This chain joins TRBV6-1 and TRBJ1-2, with D maybe TRBD1 (6 bases). The CDR3 runs to 13 residues. Trimming shortened V by 2 bases and J by 11 bases, and 15 bases separated the two germline ends. Germline-derived CDR1 and CDR2 are MNHNS and SASEGT. The CDR3 sequence is CASSEQGRGWYTF. DNA for the CDR3: TGTGCCAGCAGTGAACAGGGCAGGGGCTGGTACACCTTC.

The genes are TRBV14 and TRBJ1-3, with a weak D call TRBD1 (5 bases). CDR3 length: 19 residues. CDR1 SGHDN and CDR2 FVKESK come from the germline V gene. V lost 2 bases and J 2 bases, leaving 22 bases between the germline ends. The CDR3 DNA reads TGTGCCAGCAGCCAAAGAGGACGGGGGAGGGAAGGAACTGGAAACACCATATATTTT. Translation: CASSQRGRGREGTGNTIYF. Filled out from reference TRBV14 and TRBJ1-3, the complete variable domain reads EAGVTQFPSHSVIEKGQTVTLRCDPISGHDNLYWYRRVMGKEIKFLLHFVKESKQDESGMPNNRFLAERTGGTYSTLKVQPAELEDSGVYFCASSQRGRGREGTGNTIYFGEGSWLTVV.

The chain has TRBV6-2 or TRBV6-3 and TRBJ2-7; D possibly corresponds to TRBD1 (5 bases). Germline CDR1 MNHEY, CDR2 SVGEGT. CDR3 length: 15 amino acids. V was cut by 4 bases and J by 5 bases, with 18 bases left in between. The chain's CDR3 is CASSLLTRRGHEQYF. In DNA form, the CDR3 reads TGTGCCAGCAGTTTGCTCACCCGAAGGGGCCACGAGCAGTACTTC.

The chain links TRBV19 to TRBJ2-5, with unresolved D. V was cut by 0 bases and J by 9 bases, with 17 bases left in between. This CDR3 is 15 amino acids long. The V gene's germline CDR1 is LNHDA and CDR2 SQIVND (reference sequence). CDR3 DNA: TGTGCCAGTAGTATAGATCAACAAATTGGACGGTCCCAGTACTTC. Residues: CASSIDQQIGRSQYF.

The rearrangement joins TRBV11-2 to TRBJ1-1; D is unclear. The CDR3 covers 11 residues. The ends were cut back, 1 base at V and 8 bases at J, with 5 bases in the middle. Germline CDR1 SGHAT, CDR2 FQNNGV. As DNA, the CDR3 is TGTGCCAGCAGCTTAGTAGCAGAAGCTTTCTTT. As protein: CASSLVAEAFF.

The chain employs TRBV14 and TRBJ2-5, with 7 bases matching TRBD2. Germline V lookup: CDR1 SGHDN, CDR2 FVKESK. The CDR3 has 15 amino acids. V was clipped by 1 base and J by 4 bases; unmatched bases: 6. CDR3 sequence (DNA): TGTGCCAGCAGCCAAGTTTCGGGAGGTGCAGAGACCCAGTACTTC. Amino acids: CASSQVSGGAETQYF.

The chain couples TRBV9 to TRBJ1-1; D is possibly TRBD1 (5 bases). The CDR3 consists of 15 residues. CDR1 and CDR2 from the germline V gene are SGDLS and YYNGEE. V gave up 3 bases and J gave up 2 bases, with 14 bases separating them. The CDR3 sequence: CASSAETATNTEAFF. The CDR3 region has the DNA TGTGCCAGCAGCGCAGAGACAGCAACTAACACTGAAGCTTTCTTT.